The 3 T cell receptor beta chains given below trace back to one sample, sequenced in a study of blood T cell repertoires in COVID-19. The table came from immunoSEQ multiplex PCR; TCRdb's copy has only in-frame clones and leaves some out. This sample has roughly 140,000 clones, with roughly 84% found just once. The sequenced sample consisted of peripheral blood. The source is a man between 65 and 79 years old with acute or convalescent COVID-19.

This clone was observed a single time. The V and J genes are TRBV27 and TRBJ1-1, with D perhaps TRBD1 (5 bases). V lost 7 bases to trimming and J lost 3 bases, with 15 bases between them. The germline V gene encodes CDR1 MNHEY and CDR2 SMNVEV (reference sequence). The CDR3 has 14 residues. Here the CDR3 reads CASNPRGRDTEAFF. The CDR3 bases are TGTGCCAGCAATCCCCGGGGGAGGGACACTGAAGCTTTCTTT.

V gene TRBV3-1 (or the pseudogene TRBV3-2) combines with J gene TRBJ2-5, with 8 bases lining up with TRBD1. Germline CDR1 LGHDT, CDR2 YNNKEL (reference sequence). This CDR3 contains 16 residues. With V trimmed by 3 bases and J by 0 bases, 6 bases remained unmatched. The CDR3 loop reads CASSHRTGSYQETQYF. The CDR3 DNA reads TGTGCCAGCAGCCACCGGACAGGGAGTTACCAAGAGACCCAGTACTTC.

The chain is built from TRBV28 and TRBJ1-3; D not resolved. The germline gives CDR1 MDHEN, CDR2 SYDVKM. Deletions cut 3 bases from V and 0 bases from J, with 6 bases between. The CDR3 has 14 amino acids. This CDR3 is CASSFQISGNTIYF. DNA for the CDR3: TGTGCCAGCAGTTTCCAAATCTCTGGAAACACCATATATTTT.